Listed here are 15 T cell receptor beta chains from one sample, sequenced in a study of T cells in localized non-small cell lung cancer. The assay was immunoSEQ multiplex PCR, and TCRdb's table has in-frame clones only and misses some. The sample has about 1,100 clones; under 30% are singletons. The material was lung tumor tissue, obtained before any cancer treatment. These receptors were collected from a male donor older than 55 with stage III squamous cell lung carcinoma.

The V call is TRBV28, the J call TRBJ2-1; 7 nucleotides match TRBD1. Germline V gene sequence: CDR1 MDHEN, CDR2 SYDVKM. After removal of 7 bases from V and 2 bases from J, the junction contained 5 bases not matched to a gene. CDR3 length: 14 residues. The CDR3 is CASKGTDPYNEQFF. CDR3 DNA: TGTGCCAGCAAGGGGACAGACCCCTACAATGAGCAGTTCTTC.

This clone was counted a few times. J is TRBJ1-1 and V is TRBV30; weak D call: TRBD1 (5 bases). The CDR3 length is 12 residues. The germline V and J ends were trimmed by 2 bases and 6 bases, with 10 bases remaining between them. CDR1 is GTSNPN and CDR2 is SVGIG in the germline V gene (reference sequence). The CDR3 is CAWSWAGAEAFF. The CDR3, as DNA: TGTGCCTGGAGTTGGGCGGGGGCTGAAGCTTTCTTT. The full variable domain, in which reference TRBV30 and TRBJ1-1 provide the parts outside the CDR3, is SQTIHQWPATLVQPVGSPLSLECTVEGTSNPNLYWYRQAAGRGLQLLFYSVGIGQISSEVPQNLSASRPQDRQFILSSKKLLLSDSGFYLCAWSWAGAEAFFGQGTRLTVV.

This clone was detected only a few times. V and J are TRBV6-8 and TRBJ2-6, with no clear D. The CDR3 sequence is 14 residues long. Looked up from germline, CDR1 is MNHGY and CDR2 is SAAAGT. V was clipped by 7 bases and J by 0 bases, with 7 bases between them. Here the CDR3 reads CASKRVSGANVLTF. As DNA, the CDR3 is TGTGCCAGCAAAAGGGTCTCTGGGGCCAACGTCCTGACTTTC.

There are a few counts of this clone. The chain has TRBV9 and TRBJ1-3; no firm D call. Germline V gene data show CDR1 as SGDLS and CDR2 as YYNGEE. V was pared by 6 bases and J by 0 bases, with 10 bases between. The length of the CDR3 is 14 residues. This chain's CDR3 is CASKSDNSGNTIYF. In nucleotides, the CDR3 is TGTGCCAGCAAGTCAGACAACTCTGGAAACACCATATATTTT. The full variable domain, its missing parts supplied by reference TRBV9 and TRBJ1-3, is DSGVTQTPKHLITATGQRVTLRCSPRSGDLSVYWYQQSLDQGLQFLIQYYNGEERAKGNILERFSAQQFPDLHSELNLSSLELGDSALYFCASKSDNSGNTIYFGEGSWLTVV.

CDR3 region: CASSYSLGQGTYEQYF. For the CDR3, the DNA is TGTGCCAGCAGTTACTCCCTCGGACAGGGCACCTACGAGCAGTACTTC. The chain recombines TRBV6-8 with TRBJ2-7; 8 bases are shared with TRBD1. The CDR3 consists of 16 residues. Trimming cost V 0 bases and J 2 bases; bases outside gene matches: 6. The germline V gene encodes CDR1 MNHGY and CDR2 SAAAGT.

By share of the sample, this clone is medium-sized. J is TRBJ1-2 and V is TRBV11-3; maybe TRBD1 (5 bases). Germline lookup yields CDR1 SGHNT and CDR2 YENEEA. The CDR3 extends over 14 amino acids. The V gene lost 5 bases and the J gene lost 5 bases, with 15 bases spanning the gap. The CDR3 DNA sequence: TGTGCCAGCAGCGACTCCGGGACGGGTTATGGCTACACCTTC. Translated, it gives CASSDSGTGYGYTF.

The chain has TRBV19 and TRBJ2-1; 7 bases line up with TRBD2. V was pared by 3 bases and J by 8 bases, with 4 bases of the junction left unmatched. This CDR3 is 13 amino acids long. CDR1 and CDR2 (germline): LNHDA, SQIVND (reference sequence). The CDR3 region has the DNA TGTGCCAGTAGTATCAGGGAGGGGTATGAGCAGTTCTTC. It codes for CASSIREGYEQFF.

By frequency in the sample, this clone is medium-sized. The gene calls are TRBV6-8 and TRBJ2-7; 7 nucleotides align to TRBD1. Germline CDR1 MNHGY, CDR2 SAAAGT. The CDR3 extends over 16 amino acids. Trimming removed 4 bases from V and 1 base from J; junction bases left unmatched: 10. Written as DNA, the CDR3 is TGTGCCAGCAGTTTCCCGACAGGGCGAGGGTCCTACGAGCAGTACTTC. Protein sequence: CASSFPTGRGSYEQYF.

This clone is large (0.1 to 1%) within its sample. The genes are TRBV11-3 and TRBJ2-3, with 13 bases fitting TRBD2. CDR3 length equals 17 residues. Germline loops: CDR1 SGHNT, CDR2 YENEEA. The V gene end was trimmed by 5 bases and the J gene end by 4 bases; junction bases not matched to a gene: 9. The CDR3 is CASSPVGLAGVPDTQYF. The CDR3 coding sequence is TGTGCCAGCAGCCCCGTCGGACTAGCGGGAGTCCCAGATACGCAGTATTTT.

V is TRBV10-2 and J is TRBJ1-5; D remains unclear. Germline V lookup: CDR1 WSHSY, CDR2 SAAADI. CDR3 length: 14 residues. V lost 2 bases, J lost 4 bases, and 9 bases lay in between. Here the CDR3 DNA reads TGCGCCAGCAGTGAGGCCGGAGCGAATCAGCCCCAGCATTTT. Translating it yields CASSEAGANQPQHF.

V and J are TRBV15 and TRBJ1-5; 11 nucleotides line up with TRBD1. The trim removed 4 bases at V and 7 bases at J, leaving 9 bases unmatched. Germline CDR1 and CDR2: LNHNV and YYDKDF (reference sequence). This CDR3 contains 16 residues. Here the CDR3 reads CATSTGQGAAGQPQHF. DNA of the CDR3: TGTGCCACCAGCACCGGACAGGGGGCAGCGGGACAGCCCCAGCATTTT. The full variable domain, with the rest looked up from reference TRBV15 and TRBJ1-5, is DAMVIQNPRYQVTQFGKPVTLSCSQTLNHNVMYWYQQKSSQAPKLLFHYYDKDFNNEADTPDNFQSRRPNTSFCFLDIRSPGLGDTAMYLCATSTGQGAAGQPQHFGDGTRLSIL.

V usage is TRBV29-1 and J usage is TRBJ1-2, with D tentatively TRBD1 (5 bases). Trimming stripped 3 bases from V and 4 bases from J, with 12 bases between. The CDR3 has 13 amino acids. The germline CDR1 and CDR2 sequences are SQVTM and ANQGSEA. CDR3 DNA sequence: TGCAGCGTTGACAGGGTGTGGGGCTATGGCTACACCTTC. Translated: CSVDRVWGYGYTF.

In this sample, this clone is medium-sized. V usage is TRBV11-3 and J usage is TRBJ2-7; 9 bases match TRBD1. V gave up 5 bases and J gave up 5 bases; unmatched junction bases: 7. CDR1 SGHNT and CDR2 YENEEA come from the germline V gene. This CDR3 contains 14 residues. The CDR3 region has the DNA TGTGCCAGCAGCCAGGGGACAGGGAGAAACGAGCAGTACTTC. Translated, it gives CASSQGTGRNEQYF.

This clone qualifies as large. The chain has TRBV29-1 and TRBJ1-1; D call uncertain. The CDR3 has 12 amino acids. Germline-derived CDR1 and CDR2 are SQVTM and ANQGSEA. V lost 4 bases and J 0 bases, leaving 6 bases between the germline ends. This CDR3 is CSVGGLNTEAFF. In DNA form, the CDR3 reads TGCAGCGTTGGAGGATTGAACACTGAAGCTTTCTTT.

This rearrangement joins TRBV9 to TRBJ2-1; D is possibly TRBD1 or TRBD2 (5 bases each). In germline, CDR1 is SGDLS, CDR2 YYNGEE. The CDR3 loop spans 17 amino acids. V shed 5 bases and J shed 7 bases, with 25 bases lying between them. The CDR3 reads CASRTRPGPPSRNEQFF. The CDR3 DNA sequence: TGTGCCAGCAGAACAAGACCGGGACCGCCGTCGAGAAATGAGCAGTTCTTC.